The next 14 T cell receptor beta chains were all read from a single sample in a study of T cell repertoires in ileal Crohn's disease. Time point in this sample: inflamed ileum from the surgical specimen. TCRdb keeps only in-frame clones here, not all; method: immunoSEQ multiplex PCR. The sample gives about 4,000 clones, roughly three quarters of which show up once; approximately 7% is in the top ten. The sequenced material came from ileal tissue. The source of these receptors is an adult with Crohn's disease.

The chain is built from TRBV4-3 and TRBJ2-4; the match to TRBD1 covers 9 bases. V shed 0 bases and J 3 bases; nucleotides not matched to a gene: 9. This CDR3 contains 18 residues. Looked up from germline, CDR1 is LGHNA and CDR2 is YSLEER. The CDR3 DNA reads as TGCGCCAGCAGCCAAGAGGCGGCTTGGACAGGGGTCAAAAACATTCAGTACTTC. Its protein product is CASSQEAAWTGVKNIQYF.

This chain connects TRBV11-3 to TRBJ2-7, with TRBD1 identical over 7 bases. The CDR3 has 14 residues. CDR1 is SGHNT, CDR2 YENEEA, per germline. Germline trimming cut 5 bases from V and 0 bases from J; bases unmatched to any gene: 4. CDR3 protein: CASSPGQSSYEQYF. The CDR3 DNA follows: TGTGCCAGCAGCCCGGGACAGAGCTCCTACGAGCAGTACTTC.

V usage is TRBV30 and J usage is TRBJ1-2; a possible D gene is TRBD1 (5 bases). There are 13 residues in the CDR3. Germline V gives CDR1 GTSNPN, CDR2 SVGIG (reference sequence). Trimming took off 0 bases at V and 8 bases at J, with 13 bases between the two ends. DNA of the CDR3: TGTGCCTGGAGTGTACAGGCAGCATTAGGCTACACCTTC. As protein: CAWSVQAALGYTF.

The V gene is TRBV18, the J gene TRBJ1-5, with D possibly being TRBD1 (5 bases). CDR1 is KGHSH, CDR2 LQKENI, per germline. V was clipped by 5 bases and J by 7 bases, with 15 bases between them. The CDR3 contains 14 residues. CDR3 sequence: CASSSTQGRQPQHF. The CDR3 DNA is TGTGCCAGCTCAAGTACTCAGGGTCGCCAGCCCCAGCATTTT.

A single count supports this clone. The rearrangement uses TRBV7-2 and TRBJ1-5, with D maybe TRBD1 (5 bases). The CDR3 is 16 residues long. Germline V gene sequence: CDR1 SGHTA, CDR2 FQGNSA. V lost 1 base to trimming and J lost 5 bases, with 15 bases between them. In DNA, the CDR3 is TGTGCCAGCAGCTTAGATGGGGGATCCGTATATCAGCCCCAGCATTTT. Its translation: CASSLDGGSVYQPQHF.

The chain combines TRBV7-2 with TRBJ2-2, with D tentatively TRBD2 (6 bases). Per germline, CDR1 SGHTA and CDR2 FQGNSA. The CDR3 is 14 residues long. Trimming pared 5 bases from V and 4 bases from J, leaving 11 bases between. CDR3 protein: CASSKQRATGELFF. The CDR3 DNA reads TGTGCCAGCAGCAAACAGCGGGCCACCGGGGAGCTGTTTTTT.

A remark on this clone: Just one base apart from a much larger clone, this may be a read error. This same CDR3 is encoded by further DNA sequences in the sample. The V gene is TRBV27, the J gene TRBJ2-2; no reliable D call. Trimming took 3 bases from V and 1 from J, leaving 3 bases between them. Germline V gene data show CDR1 as MNHEY and CDR2 as SMNVEV (reference sequence). The CDR3 sequence is 13 residues long. The CDR3 spells CASSFGNTGELFF. The CDR3 coding sequence is TGTGCCAGCAGTTTTGGGAACACCGGGGAGCTGTTTTTT.

The rearrangement joins TRBV7-9 to TRBJ2-6; TRBD2 matches at 7 bases. This CDR3 is 19 amino acids long. CDR1 is SEHNR, CDR2 FQNEAQ, per germline (reference sequence). The trim removed 7 bases at V and 0 bases at J, leaving 15 bases unmatched. CDR3 DNA sequence: TGTGCCAGCACCAGAGGCGGCGGGGGAACCTACTCTGGGGCCAACGTCCTGACTTTC. Translation: CASTRGGGGTYSGANVLTF. Supplemented by reference TRBV7-9 and TRBJ2-6, the full variable domain reads DTGVSQNPRHKITKRGQNVTFRCDPISEHNRLYWYRQTLGQGPEFLTYFQNEAQLEKSRLLSDRFSAERPKGSFSTLEIQRTEQGDSAMYLCASTRGGGGTYSGANVLTFGAGSRLTVL.

This clone has just one count. V is TRBV30 and J is TRBJ1-3; maybe TRBD1 (5 bases). The CDR3 length is 15 residues. The germline V gene encodes CDR1 GTSNPN and CDR2 SVGIG (reference sequence). V was clipped by 3 bases and J by 0 bases, with 12 bases between them. CDR3 coding DNA: TGTGCCTGGAGGCCGGGGGGATCCTCTGGAAACACCATATATTTT. Its translation is CAWRPGGSSGNTIYF.

The rearrangement uses TRBV6-5 and TRBJ1-2, with TRBD1 identical over 7 bases. Germline CDR1 MNHEY, CDR2 SVGAGI. The length of the CDR3 is 12 residues. Trimming cost V 5 bases and J 6 bases; bases outside gene matches: 3. In nucleotides, the CDR3 is TGTGCCAGCAGTATGACAGGGAATGGCTACACCTTC. This encodes CASSMTGNGYTF.

This clone appeared a few times. This chain joins TRBV5-1 and TRBJ2-2, with 11 positions matching TRBD2. The CDR3 spans 17 residues. Germline assignment: CDR1 SGHRS and CDR2 YFSETQ. Trimming removed 5 bases from V and 1 base from J; junction bases left unmatched: 7. The CDR3 spells CASRPPTSGGNTGELFF. The CDR3 region has the DNA TGCGCCAGCAGACCACCCACTAGCGGGGGGAACACCGGGGAGCTGTTTTTT. Supplemented by reference TRBV5-1 and TRBJ2-2, the full variable domain reads KAGVTQTPRYLIKTRGQQVTLSCSPISGHRSVSWYQQTPGQGLQFLFEYFSETQRNKGNFPGRFSGRQFSNSRSEMNVSTLELGDSALYLCASRPPTSGGNTGELFFGEGSRLTVL.

The chain is built from TRBV5-1 and TRBJ2-7; D may be TRBD1 (5 bases). The CDR3 consists of 12 residues. Germline V CDR1 and CDR2: SGHRS, YFSETQ. V lost 5 bases and J lost 2, with 8 bases in between. The chain's CDR3 is CASRGQTYEQYF. The CDR3 bases are TGCGCCAGCAGGGGGCAGACCTACGAGCAGTACTTC.

The V gene is TRBV7-9, the J gene TRBJ1-2; the D is unclear. The CDR3 runs 14 residues. The germline V gene encodes CDR1 SEHNR and CDR2 FQNEAQ (reference sequence). V was clipped by 2 bases and J by 4 bases, with 11 bases between them. CDR3 coding DNA: TGTGCCAGCAGCTTACCGGCTTCGTCCTATGGCTACACCTTC. Translation gives CASSLPASSYGYTF.

J is TRBJ1-1 and V is TRBV30; the match to TRBD1 covers 10 bases. Germline-derived CDR1 and CDR2 are GTSNPN and SVGIG (reference sequence). After removal of 2 bases from V and 10 bases from J, the junction contained 7 bases not matched to a gene. This CDR3 contains 13 residues. This CDR3 reads CAWSPRQGASAFF. CDR3 DNA: TGTGCCTGGAGTCCGAGACAGGGGGCATCAGCTTTCTTT.